The rows below give T cell receptor beta chains drawn from one sample of a study of blood T cell repertoires in COVID-19. Some clones are missing from TCRdb's copy, which holds only in-frame ones; the method was immunoSEQ multiplex PCR. Seen here are 70,000 to 90,000 clones, 79% observed once, and the top ten hold about 24%. The sequenced sample consisted of peripheral blood. The receptors shown here come from a human donor in a cohort sampled during active COVID-19. CDR3s include the opening cysteine and the closing phenylalanine or tryptophan. Each record gives: D gene, J gene, CDR3 length, V gene, clone size, CDR3 protein, CDR3 DNA. A D gene is named only where the DNA matches it firmly. Not every row has a clone size; where given, it reads once, few, many or a size class.

>-|TRBJ2-1|14|TRBV6-6|-
CASTSGASYNEQFF
TGTGCCAGCACATCAGGTGCCTCCTACAATGAGCAGTTCTTC
>-|TRBJ1-5|17|TRBV7-8|medium-sized
CASSLGSGSSSNQPQHF
TGTGCCAGCAGCTTAGGTTCGGGGTCCTCGAGCAATCAGCCCCAGCATTTT
>-|TRBJ1-1|13|TRBV12-3/TRBV12-4|-
CASSLGGSTEAFF
TGTGCCAGCAGTTTAGGAGGGAGCACTGAAGCTTTCTTT
>-|TRBJ1-6|17|TRBV5-4|-
CASSTGGSYSYNSPLHF
TGTGCCAGCAGCACGGGGGGGAGTTACTCCTATAATTCACCCCTCCACTTT
>-|TRBJ2-2|16|TRBV2|once
CASSEGQGYGTGELFF
TGTGCCAGCAGTGAAGGCCAGGGATACGGCACCGGGGAGCTGTTTTTT
>TRBD1|TRBJ2-7|14|TRBV6-5|-
CASSYSGQGAEQYF
TGTGCCAGCAGTTACTCGGGACAGGGGGCCGAGCAGTACTTC
>TRBD1|TRBJ1-2|17|TRBV28|-
CASSPGQGSSSYYGYTF
TGTGCCAGCAGCCCTGGACAGGGTTCATCCTCCTACTATGGCTACACCTTC
>TRBD1|TRBJ1-6|13|TRBV7-8|-
CASQTGNNSPLHF
TGTGCCAGTCAGACAGGGAATAATTCACCCCTCCACTTT
>-|TRBJ2-7|14|TRBV19|few
CASSIQQGPNEQYF
TGTGCCAGTAGTATACAACAGGGACCTAACGAGCAGTACTTC
>TRBD2|TRBJ2-3|18|TRBV15|-
CATSRDPLAGAFTDTQYF
TGTGCCACCAGCAGAGATCCCCTAGCGGGGGCCTTCACAGATACGCAGTATTTT
>TRBD1|TRBJ2-2|15|TRBV28|-
CATIRITGGGGELFF
TGTGCCACCATACGGATAACAGGGGGCGGCGGGGAGCTGTTTTTT
>-|TRBJ1-2|12|TRBV15|few
CATSRGSIGYTF
TGTGCCACCAGCAGAGGTTCAATTGGCTACACCTTC
>-|TRBJ1-1|13|TRBV21-1|-
CASSKDLNTEAFF
TGTGCCAGCAGCAAAGACTTGAACACTGAAGCTTTCTTT
>TRBD2|TRBJ2-1|17|TRBV3-1/TRBV3-2|-
CASSQDLPSGAYNEQFF
TGTGCCAGCAGCCAAGATCTCCCTAGCGGCGCCTACAATGAGCAGTTCTTC
>TRBD2|TRBJ2-7|18|TRBV11-1|once
CASSLAVGLAGKSYEQYF
TGTGCCAGCAGCTTAGCGGTCGGTCTAGCGGGCAAATCCTACGAGCAGTACTTC
>-|TRBJ1-6|19|TRBV6-2/TRBV6-3|few
CASSYLPQGRRSYNSPLHF
TGTGCCAGCAGTTATCTCCCACAGGGTAGACGCTCCTATAATTCACCCCTCCACTTT
>-|TRBJ2-3|14|TRBV7-9|-
CASSLTGSTDTQYF
TGTGCCAGCAGCTTAACAGGAAGCACAGATACGCAGTATTTT
>-|TRBJ1-1|15|TRBV5-1|-
CASSSRGSVNTEAFF
TGCGCCAGCAGCTCCCGAGGTTCGGTGAACACTGAAGCTTTCTTT
>-|TRBJ1-4|17|TRBV3-1/TRBV3-2|-
CASSQGATGPLNEKLFF
TGTGCCAGCAGCCAAGGCGCGACAGGCCCTCTTAATGAAAAACTGTTTTTT
>-|TRBJ1-6|17|TRBV5-4|-
CASRVSGASSYNSPLHF
TGTGCCAGCAGGGTGAGCGGGGCTAGCTCCTATAATTCACCCCTCCACTTT
>-|TRBJ2-7|13|TRBV10-3|few
CAISESLTYEQYF
TGTGCCATCAGTGAGTCACTTACCTACGAGCAGTACTTC
>TRBD1|TRBJ1-2|16|TRBV9|-
CASSDTTGALAYGYTF
TGTGCCAGCAGCGATACGACAGGGGCGTTGGCCTATGGCTACACCTTC
>-|TRBJ2-1|15|TRBV20-1|few
CSASRQAGPYNEQFF
TGCAGTGCTAGTCGCCAAGCGGGCCCCTACAATGAGCAGTTCTTC
>TRBD2|TRBJ2-3|18|TRBV9|-
CASGTLAGGLIGTDTQYF
TGTGCCAGCGGAACACTAGCGGGAGGGCTCATAGGCACAGATACGCAGTATTTT
>-|TRBJ2-1|17|TRBV18|-
CASSPPRSSSSYNEQFF
TGTGCCAGCTCACCACCACGCAGTAGCAGCTCCTACAATGAGCAGTTCTTC
>-|TRBJ2-3|18|TRBV28|-
CASSFYRVSRYGTDTQYF
TGTGCCAGCAGTTTTTACAGGGTATCGCGGTATGGCACAGATACGCAGTATTTT
>TRBD1|TRBJ1-1|15|TRBV27|-
CASSPWGTGGTEAFF
TGTGCCAGCAGTCCGTGGGGGACAGGAGGAACTGAAGCTTTCTTT
>-|TRBJ2-1|13|TRBV6-5|-
CASSRAWDNEQFF
TGTGCCAGCAGCAGGGCTTGGGACAATGAGCAGTTCTTC
>-|TRBJ1-1|13|TRBV27|-
CASSPDLNTEAFF
TGTGCCAGCAGTCCGGACTTGAACACTGAAGCTTTCTTT
>-|TRBJ2-1|13|TRBV7-6|-
CASSLALDNEQFF
TGTGCCAGCAGCTTAGCCCTCGACAATGAGCAGTTCTTC
>TRBD2|TRBJ2-1|16|TRBV5-1|-
CASSDAAGGFYNEQFF
TGCGCCAGCAGCGACGCGGCGGGGGGTTTCTACAATGAGCAGTTCTTC
>-|TRBJ2-5|13|TRBV7-8|-
CASSLVAQETQYF
TGTGCCAGCAGCTTAGTGGCCCAAGAGACCCAGTACTTC
>TRBD1|TRBJ2-7|13|TRBV19|few
CASSMDRGYEQYF
TGTGCCAGTAGTATGGACAGGGGATACGAGCAGTACTTC
>-|TRBJ1-1|13|TRBV5-6|-
CASSFQGNTEAFF
TGTGCCAGCAGCTTTCAGGGGAACACTGAAGCTTTCTTT
>-|TRBJ2-1|11|TRBV20-1|-
CSASGSNEQFF
TGCAGTGCTAGCGGTTCCAATGAGCAGTTCTTC
>TRBD2|TRBJ2-7|15|TRBV2|few
CASRARTSGTYEQYF
TGTGCCAGCAGGGCGAGGACTAGCGGGACCTACGAGCAGTACTTC
>-|TRBJ1-5|13|TRBV3-1/TRBV3-2|-
CASSQTPIQPQHF
TGTGCCAGCAGCCAAACCCCTATTCAGCCCCAGCATTTT
>TRBD1|TRBJ1-2|14|TRBV3-1/TRBV3-2|many
CASSQADRGGGYTF
TGTGCCAGCAGCCAAGCCGACAGGGGAGGCGGCTACACCTTC
>TRBD1|TRBJ2-7|14|TRBV19|-
CASSRTGLSYEQYF
TGTGCCAGTAGTAGGACAGGGCTCTCCTACGAGCAGTACTTC
>TRBD1|TRBJ2-7|16|TRBV5-1|-
CASSLRTGGSFYEQYF
TGCGCCAGCAGCCTCAGGACAGGGGGCAGTTTTTACGAGCAGTACTTC
>TRBD1|TRBJ2-2|15|TRBV24-1|-
CATSDWTGGPGELFF
TGTGCCACCAGTGATTGGACAGGGGGTCCCGGGGAGCTGTTTTTT
>TRBD1|TRBJ2-7|12|TRBV7-9|-
CASRGQGRQQYF
TGTGCCAGCAGGGGACAGGGGAGGCAGCAGTACTTC
>-|TRBJ2-3|11|TRBV29-1|-
CSATEGDTQYF
TGCAGCGCAACCGAGGGAGATACGCAGTATTTT
>-|TRBJ1-5|15|TRBV25-1|-
CASRPAGSGNQPQHF
TGTGCCAGCAGGCCCGCGGGGAGTGGGAATCAGCCCCAGCATTTT
>TRBD2|TRBJ2-1|17|TRBV9|many
CASSVGSGSQRYNEQFF
TGTGCCAGCAGCGTAGGTAGCGGGTCCCAACGTTACAATGAGCAGTTCTTC
>TRBD2|TRBJ2-7|18|TRBV18|-
CASSPLSPSGSLPYEQYF
TGTGCCAGCTCACCACTATCTCCTAGCGGGAGTCTCCCCTACGAGCAGTACTTC
>TRBD2|TRBJ2-1|14|TRBV2|-
CASSELAGVGEQFF
TGTGCCAGCAGTGAACTAGCGGGAGTGGGTGAGCAGTTCTTC
>TRBD2|TRBJ2-3|15|TRBV5-4|-
CASSLAGGSTDTQYF
TGTGCCAGCAGCTTAGCGGGAGGGAGCACAGATACGCAGTATTTT
>TRBD2|TRBJ2-3|15|TRBV7-3|-
CASSLSGSPTDTQYF
TGTGCCAGCAGCTTAAGCGGGAGCCCCACAGATACGCAGTATTTT
>TRBD2|TRBJ2-1|18|TRBV15|-
CATSSRLQREDSYNEQFF
TGTGCCACCAGCAGTCGGCTTCAGCGGGAGGACTCCTACAATGAGCAGTTCTTC
>-|TRBJ1-5|17|TRBV4-3|-
CASSQDHFGLANQPQHF
TGCGCCAGCAGCCAAGATCACTTCGGGTTAGCAAATCAGCCCCAGCATTTT
>-|TRBJ1-2|12|TRBV7-9|-
CASSPPQGGYTF
TGTGCCAGCAGTCCTCCCCAGGGTGGCTACACCTTC
>TRBD1|TRBJ1-2|14|TRBV18|-
CASSLNRDRGVYTF
TGTGCCAGCTCACTTAACCGGGACAGGGGAGTCTACACCTTC
>TRBD2|TRBJ2-1|17|TRBV11-3|-
CASSPGGTSGRANEQFF
TGTGCCAGCAGCCCAGGTGGGACTAGCGGGAGGGCCAATGAGCAGTTCTTC
>TRBD2|TRBJ2-5|15|TRBV6-5|-
CASIMTAGDGETQYF
TGTGCCAGCATAATGACAGCGGGAGACGGGGAGACCCAGTACTTC
>-|TRBJ2-1|13|TRBV7-2|-
CASSLVPASEQFF
TGTGCCAGCAGCTTAGTCCCGGCTAGTGAGCAGTTCTTC
>TRBD1|TRBJ2-7|13|TRBV5-1|few
CASRPGQGYEQYF
TGCGCCAGCAGACCGGGACAGGGCTACGAGCAGTACTTC
>-|TRBJ2-1|16|TRBV5-4|once
CASSSAVAGRESEQFF
TGTGCCAGCAGCAGCGCGGTGGCGGGAAGGGAAAGCGAGCAGTTCTTC